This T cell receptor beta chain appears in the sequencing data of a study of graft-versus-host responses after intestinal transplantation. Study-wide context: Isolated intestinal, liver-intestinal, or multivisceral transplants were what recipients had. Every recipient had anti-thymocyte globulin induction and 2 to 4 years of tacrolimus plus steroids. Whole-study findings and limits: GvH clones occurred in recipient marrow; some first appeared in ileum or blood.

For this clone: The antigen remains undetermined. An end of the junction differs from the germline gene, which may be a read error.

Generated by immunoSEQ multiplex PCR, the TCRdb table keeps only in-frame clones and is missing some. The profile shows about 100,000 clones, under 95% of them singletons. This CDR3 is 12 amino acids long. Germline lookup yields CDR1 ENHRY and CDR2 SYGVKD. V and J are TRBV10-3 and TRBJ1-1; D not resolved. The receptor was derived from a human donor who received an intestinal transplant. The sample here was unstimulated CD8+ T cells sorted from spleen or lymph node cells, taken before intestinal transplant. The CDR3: CAIREWNTEAFF. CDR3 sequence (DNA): TGTGCCATCAGGGAGTGGAACACTGAAGCTTTCTTT.